Listed below are T cell receptor beta chains from one sample, sequenced in a study of cytomegalovirus exposure and HLA in healthy donors. The table came from immunoSEQ multiplex PCR; TCRdb's copy has only in-frame clones and leaves some out. This table has some 160,000 clones, approximately 90% appearing once. Sequencing was performed on PBMCs. The receptors originated from a man between 18 and 29 years old in good health and CMV-seronegative. The CDR3 runs from the conserved cysteine through the conserved F or W. Each record gives: J gene, D gene, clone size, V gene, CDR3 DNA, CDR3 protein. The D gene is left open where the match is weak. Some rows have no size entry. The others give once, few or many, or a class for an expanded clone.

TRBJ1-1,.,.,TRBV14,TGTGCCAGCAGCCAAGATGTCGGGGTAGGCACTGAAGCTTTCTTT,CASSQDVGVGTEAFF
TRBJ1-2,TRBD1,.,TRBV29-1,TGCAGCGTTGAAGCCCCCGGGACAGTCTATGGCTACACCTTC,CSVEAPGTVYGYTF
TRBJ1-2,TRBD1,.,TRBV6-5,TGTGCCAGCAGCTCCGGGACAGGGGGTGGCTACACCTTC,CASSSGTGGGYTF
TRBJ1-1,.,.,TRBV9,TGTGCCAGCAGCGTAGTTGGGCAGGTATTGAACACTGAAGCTTTCTTT,CASSVVGQVLNTEAFF
TRBJ2-3,TRBD2,.,TRBV5-1,TGCGCCAGCAGCTTGGCGCCTAGCGGGAGCCGTAGGACAGATACGCAGTATTTT,CASSLAPSGSRRTDTQYF
TRBJ1-3,.,.,TRBV19,TGTGCCAGTAGTATTTCAGACTCTGGAAACACCATATATTTT,CASSISDSGNTIYF
TRBJ1-2,TRBD1,.,TRBV18,TGTGCCAGCTCACCACCGAACGGACAGGGGATCGGCTACACCTTC,CASSPPNGQGIGYTF
TRBJ2-2,.,.,TRBV7-2,TGTGCCAGCACCCAGTCCACCGGGGAGCTGTTTTTT,CASTQSTGELFF
TRBJ1-1,.,.,TRBV25-1,TGTGCCAGCAGTGAAAGCCCGAGACCGAGGGACACTGAAGCTTTCTTT,CASSESPRPRDTEAFF
TRBJ2-7,TRBD2,.,TRBV19,TGTGCCAGTAGTCCGACCGGACTAGCGGGGTCCTACGAGCAGTACTTC,CASSPTGLAGSYEQYF
TRBJ2-5,TRBD2,.,TRBV5-4,TGTGCCAGCAGCTCCCTAGCGGGAGGGCCTTCGGAGACCCAGTACTTC,CASSSLAGGPSETQYF
TRBJ1-4,TRBD1,.,TRBV29-1,TGCAGCGTTGCTGGGGACAGGGGGAATGAAAAACTGTTTTTT,CSVAGDRGNEKLFF
TRBJ2-1,TRBD2,.,TRBV4-1,TGCGCCAGCAGCCGCCCAGCGGGGGTCGGGACTAGCGGGGTCGATGAGCAGTTCTTC,CASSRPAGVGTSGVDEQFF
TRBJ2-2,TRBD2,.,TRBV7-6,TGTGCCAGCAGGGGAGCGGGACTCCAGGATGGAGGGGAGCTGTTTTTT,CASRGAGLQDGGELFF
TRBJ2-7,.,.,TRBV15,TGTGCCACCAGCAGAGATAAGAATGGGGAGGACGAGCAGTACTTC,CATSRDKNGEDEQYF
TRBJ2-7,TRBD2,.,TRBV5-1,TGCGCCAGCAGCTTGGAGGGACTAGCGGGGCCTGCCTACGAGCAGTACTTC,CASSLEGLAGPAYEQYF
TRBJ2-5,.,few,TRBV5-4,TGTGCCAGCAGCTCCCCCGGGGAGACCCAGTACTTC,CASSSPGETQYF
TRBJ1-1,.,.,TRBV11-3,TGTGCCAGCAGCTTAGGACGGGGGAACACTGAAGCTTTCTTT,CASSLGRGNTEAFF
TRBJ1-4,.,.,TRBV5-1,TGCGCCAGCAGCTTTGGCAGGGGTGGTAGTGAAAAACTGTTTTTT,CASSFGRGGSEKLFF
TRBJ1-2,.,.,TRBV9,TGTGCCAGCAGCGTAGGGGGCGACCATGGCTATGGCTACACCTTC,CASSVGGDHGYGYTF
TRBJ2-3,TRBD1,.,TRBV4-1,TGCGCCAGCAGCCAAGCTCCGACAGGGGCATCACGAGATACGCAGTATTTT,CASSQAPTGASRDTQYF
TRBJ2-3,TRBD2,.,TRBV7-2,TGTGCCAGCAGAAGAATAGCGGGAGTATCGTCAGATACGCAGTATTTT,CASRRIAGVSSDTQYF
TRBJ2-3,TRBD1,.,TRBV2,TGTGCCAGCGCGCAGGGGGCGTCTTCATTCAACACAGATACGCAGTATTTT,CASAQGASSFNTDTQYF
TRBJ1-1,TRBD1,.,TRBV19,TGTGCCAGTAGTATGGAGAACAGGGGGCGAGCTTTCTTT,CASSMENRGRAFF
TRBJ1-6,.,.,TRBV6-6,TGTGCCAGCAGGACGGGGAGCTCCTATAATTCACCCCTCCACTTT,CASRTGSSYNSPLHF
TRBJ2-1,.,.,TRBV9,TGTGCCAGCAGCGTTGCTAGCAGTCCTAATGAGCAGTTCTTC,CASSVASSPNEQFF
TRBJ1-6,.,few,TRBV15,TGTGCCACCAGCAGAGAGCAGACAGGCCGTTTAAGGTCACCCCTCCACTTT,CATSREQTGRLRSPLHF
TRBJ1-1,.,many,TRBV19,TGTGCCAGTAGTTGGCTCGATAACACTGAAGCTTTCTTT,CASSWLDNTEAFF
TRBJ2-7,.,once,TRBV19,TGTGCCAGTAGTACGCAGGGGAACTCCTACGAGCAGTACTTC,CASSTQGNSYEQYF